This T cell receptor beta chain was documented in a study of identical twins. Study-wide results and caveats: Within twin pairs, the out-of-frame alpha sequences they shared showed excess low generation probability. Fewer insertions were carried by abundant cord blood beta clonotypes, but none was seen in memory repertoires. Cross-sectional statistical analysis was relied on for the conclusions, without the same donors being followed.

TCRdb re-called the 5' RACE reads through MiXCR, storing one row per CDR3 protein. This table holds about 100,000 distinct CDR3 sequences, 5.9% found once. CDR1 and CDR2 from the germline V gene are KGHDR and SFDVKD. With 0 bases removed from V and 5 bases from J, the gap between germline ends came to 11 bases. The CDR3 is 15 residues long. This clonotype has a count of ten or more. Antigen: not known. The sequenced sample was memory T cells sorted from blood. This chain uses TRBV24-1 with TRBJ2-3; no clear D. The receptor was isolated from a woman between 50 and 59 years old in good health. The CDR3 DNA reads TGTGCCACCAGTGATTTGGCTGGGTCCGGAGATACGCAGTATTTT. It encodes CATSDLAGSGDTQYF.